One sample yielded the 31 T cell receptor beta chains listed below, sequenced in a study of blood T cell repertoires in COVID-19. Libraries were prepared by immunoSEQ multiplex PCR; TCRdb keeps only in-frame clonotypes and omits some of them. Of approximately 150,000 clones listed, around 80% are singletons. Sequenced sample: peripheral blood. The receptors come from a woman between 65 and 79 years old who had recovered from COVID-19.

The chain uses TRBV5-5 and TRBJ1-5, with D possibly being TRBD1 (5 bases). Per the germline V gene, CDR1 is SGHKS and CDR2 is YYEKEE (reference sequence). Trimming cost V 4 bases and J 0 bases, with 8 bases left between them. The CDR3 contains 14 residues. CDR3 in amino acids: CASSPDTSNQPQHF. DNA for the CDR3: TGTGCCAGCAGCCCGGACACTAGCAATCAGCCCCAGCATTTT.

The rearrangement uses TRBV7-8 and TRBJ1-4; D not certain. The CDR3 length is 13 residues. CDR1 is SGHVS and CDR2 is FQNEAQ in the germline V gene. V was cut by 4 bases and J by 13 bases, with 16 bases left in between. CDR3 residues: CASSSDRLGRLFF. The CDR3 DNA is TGTGCCAGCAGCTCCGACCGGCTTGGGAGACTGTTTTTT.

The rearrangement joins TRBV19 to TRBJ2-7; possibly TRBD1 for D (5 bases). Germline V gene lookup returns CDR1 LNHDA and CDR2 SQIVND (reference sequence). The CDR3 extends over 14 amino acids. V gave up 4 bases and J gave up 4 bases, with 14 bases separating them. The CDR3 region is CASSRQGRGYEQYF. The CDR3 DNA follows: TGTGCCAGTAGTAGGCAGGGAAGGGGTTACGAGCAGTACTTC.

The gene calls are TRBV23-1 and TRBJ1-2, with D maybe TRBD1 (6 bases). TRBV23-1 is treated as an ORF (open reading frame) with a function not yet certain. Trimming cost V 1 base and J 6 bases, with 24 bases left between them. The CDR3 consists of 18 residues. CDR3 amino acids: CASSQWGPWASPGDGYTF. In DNA, the CDR3 is TGCGCCAGCAGTCAATGGGGGCCGTGGGCATCCCCGGGCGATGGCTACACCTTC.

The chain joins TRBV30 to TRBJ2-1; D is perhaps TRBD2 (5 bases). Germline lookup yields CDR1 GTSNPN and CDR2 SVGIG (reference sequence). The CDR3 runs 12 residues. V shed 1 base and J shed 14 bases, with 15 bases lying between them. CDR3 amino acids: CAWSAQLGLEFF. CDR3 sequence (DNA): TGTGCCTGGAGTGCCCAACTAGGCCTAGAGTTCTTC.

V gene TRBV4-2 combines with J gene TRBJ1-1, with D unclear. Trimming took 4 bases from V and 4 from J, leaving 19 bases between them. The CDR3 runs 16 residues. The germline gives CDR1 LGHNA, CDR2 YNFKEQ. This CDR3 reads CASSPMDLGGSTEAFF. The CDR3 region has the DNA TGTGCCAGCAGCCCAATGGATTTAGGCGGCAGCACTGAAGCTTTCTTT.

V usage is TRBV7-7 and J usage is TRBJ2-3, with TRBD1 identical over 9 bases. The length of the CDR3 is 15 residues. J was trimmed by 3 bases and V by 5 bases; bases with no gene match: 6. Per the germline V gene, CDR1 is SSHAT and CDR2 is FNYEAQ (reference sequence). The CDR3 nucleotides are TGTGCCAGCAGCCCAGGGACAGGGCTAACAGATACGCAGTATTTT. It is translated as CASSPGTGLTDTQYF.

The rearrangement joins TRBV5-6 to TRBJ1-2; 9 bases are shared with TRBD1. The V segment lost 4 bases and the J segment 9 bases; nucleotides outside the gene matches: 16. Germline CDR1 reads SGHDT; CDR2 reads YYEEEE. CDR3 length: 16 amino acids. The CDR3 DNA follows: TGTGCCAGCAGCCCCGGATCCCCGGGACAGGGCCAGCGCTACACCTTC. It yields the protein CASSPGSPGQGQRYTF.

V usage is TRBV11-2 and J usage is TRBJ2-1; 9 bases agree with TRBD2. The CDR3 consists of 17 residues. The V segment lost 1 base and the J segment 3 bases; nucleotides outside the gene matches: 7. The germline gives CDR1 SGHAT, CDR2 FQNNGV. CDR3: CASSLGPAGGGYNEQFF. Here the CDR3 DNA reads TGTGCCAGCAGCTTAGGCCCAGCGGGGGGTGGCTACAATGAGCAGTTCTTC.

This rearrangement joins TRBV15 to TRBJ2-5; D is unresolved. Germline lookup yields CDR1 LNHNV and CDR2 YYDKDF (reference sequence). The CDR3 contains 13 residues. Trimming removed 0 bases at V and 5 bases at J, with 7 bases between. This chain's CDR3 is CATSRDLFETQYF. The CDR3 coding sequence is TGTGCCACCAGCAGAGATCTCTTCGAGACCCAGTACTTC.

The chain combines TRBV5-1 with TRBJ2-1; 8 nucleotides align to TRBD2. The V gene's germline CDR1 is SGHRS and CDR2 YFSETQ. The CDR3 is 16 residues long. Unmatched junction bases numbered 13, after V lost 4 bases and J lost 7 bases. The CDR3 DNA is TGCGCCAGCAGCCCCGGGGGGGGACTAGGTGGGAATGAGCAGTTCTTC. This sequence encodes CASSPGGGLGGNEQFF.

The V and J genes are TRBV5-1 and TRBJ2-7, with a tentative D call TRBD1 (6 bases). CDR3 size: 16 residues. With 1 base removed from V and 2 bases from J, the gap between germline ends came to 16 bases. The germline V gene has CDR1 SGHRS and CDR2 YFSETQ. The chain's CDR3 is CASSLWDTGSAYEQYF. For the CDR3, the DNA is TGCGCCAGCAGCTTGTGGGACACAGGGTCGGCCTACGAGCAGTACTTC.

CDR3 protein: CAWNRQSYEQYF. The CDR3 nucleotides read TGTGCCTGGAACAGACAGAGCTACGAGCAGTACTTC. This chain links TRBV30 with TRBJ2-7, with a weak D call TRBD1 (5 bases). The length of the CDR3 is 12 residues. From germline, CDR1 is GTSNPN and CDR2 SVGIG (reference sequence). V lost 4 bases to trimming and J lost 3 bases, with 10 bases between them.

This chain connects TRBV12-3 or TRBV12-4 to TRBJ2-7, with no clear D. The V end lost 6 bases, the J end lost 0 bases, and 9 bases lay between the germline ends. The CDR3 extends over 13 amino acids. DNA of the CDR3: TGTGCCAGCAGCCCACTAACCTCCTACGAGCAGTACTTC. Translating it yields CASSPLTSYEQYF.

The chain combines TRBV2 with TRBJ1-1; D is perhaps TRBD1 (5 bases). Germline V gene sequence: CDR1 SNHLY, CDR2 FYNNEI. The CDR3 spans 14 residues. The V end lost 6 bases, the J end lost 4 bases, and 15 bases lay between the germline ends. CDR3 coding DNA: TGTGCCAGCAGAGACTCCGGGGGGGGCACTGAAGCTTTCTTT. Its protein product is CASRDSGGGTEAFF.

The chain is built from TRBV5-1 and TRBJ2-7; tentative D call: TRBD1 (5 bases). From germline, CDR1 is SGHRS and CDR2 YFSETQ. V was shortened by 6 bases and J by 2 bases, with 15 bases between the two germline ends. The CDR3 extends over 14 amino acids. The CDR3 DNA sequence: TGCGCCAGCACGTCGGCAGGGTGGGCCTACGAGCAGTACTTC. It is translated as CASTSAGWAYEQYF.

This chain connects TRBV3-1 (or the pseudogene TRBV3-2) to TRBJ1-1, with D perhaps TRBD1 (6 bases). Trimming removed 4 bases from V and 3 bases from J, with 9 bases in between. The CDR3 is made up of 13 amino acids. CDR1 is LGHDT, CDR2 YNNKEL, per germline (reference sequence). The CDR3 nucleotides read TGTGCCAGCAGCCCGACAGGCGACACTGAAGCTTTCTTT. The encoded protein is CASSPTGDTEAFF.

DNA of the CDR3: TGTGCCAGCAGCCGACCTGGGGACAGGGTTTGGGCAGATACGCAGTATTTT. Translated: CASSRPGDRVWADTQYF. V and J are TRBV27 and TRBJ2-3; 9 nucleotides line up with TRBD1. The CDR3 runs to 17 residues. The germline gives CDR1 MNHEY, CDR2 SMNVEV (reference sequence). V lost 6 bases and J lost 4; bases outside the gene matches: 14.

The chain joins TRBV28 to TRBJ2-2; 7 nucleotides align to TRBD1. The trim removed 4 bases at V and 2 bases at J, leaving 4 bases unmatched. CDR3 length: 15 amino acids. Germline V gene lookup returns CDR1 MDHEN and CDR2 SYDVKM. CDR3 sequence (DNA): TGTGCCAGCAGTTACAGGGGACGAAACACCGGGGAGCTGTTTTTT. Translating gives CASSYRGRNTGELFF.

The gene calls are TRBV4-1 and TRBJ1-2; no reliable D call. Germline V gene lookup returns CDR1 MGHRA and CDR2 YSYEKL. The CDR3 length is 15 residues. Deletions cut 1 base from V and 3 bases from J, with 12 bases between. The CDR3 bases are TGCGCCAGCAGCCAAGTCGGGGTTCGTCACTATGGCTACACCTTC. It encodes CASSQVGVRHYGYTF.

This clone was detected only a few times. The genes are TRBV11-2 and TRBJ2-1; D might be TRBD2 (6 bases). The V gene's germline CDR1 is SGHAT and CDR2 FQNNGV. Trimming pared 3 bases from V and 0 bases from J, leaving 15 bases between. This CDR3 region has 17 residues. In DNA, the CDR3 is TGTGCCAGCAGCTTGGTGCGGGGTCCCCCCTCCTACAATGAGCAGTTCTTC. Encoded protein: CASSLVRGPPSYNEQFF. Full variable domain (outside the CDR3, taken from reference TRBV11-2 and TRBJ2-1): EAGVAQSPRYKIIEKRQSVAFWCNPISGHATLYWYQQILGQGPKLLIQFQNNGVVDDSQLPKDRFSAERLKGVDSTLKIQPAKLEDSAVYLCASSLVRGPPSYNEQFFGPGTRLTVL.

The V call is TRBV5-6, the J call TRBJ1-1; 10 bases agree with TRBD1. This CDR3 comprises 16 residues. In germline, CDR1 is SGHDT, CDR2 YYEEEE. Germline trimming cut 1 base from V and 7 bases from J; bases unmatched to any gene: 10. This CDR3 reads CASSLWVRQGAIEAFF. CDR3 coding DNA: TGTGCCAGCAGCTTGTGGGTCCGACAGGGGGCCATTGAAGCTTTCTTT. Supplemented by reference TRBV5-6 and TRBJ1-1, the full variable domain reads DAGVTQSPTHLIKTRGQQVTLRCSPKSGHDTVSWYQQALGQGPQFIFQYYEEEERQRGNFPDRFSGHQFPNYSSELNVNALLLGDSALYLCASSLWVRQGAIEAFFGQGTRLTVV.

V gene TRBV7-2 combines with J gene TRBJ2-5, with D tentatively TRBD1 (7 bases). The CDR3 is 15 amino acids. Germline loops: CDR1 SGHTA, CDR2 FQGNSA. Between the trimmed V and J ends, which lost 5 bases and 1 base, there was a span of 14 bases. The CDR3 DNA reads as TGTGCCAGCAGCCGCGGGACAGCGAGCCAAGAGACCCAGTACTTC. As protein: CASSRGTASQETQYF.

CDR3 sequence: CASSPRGLGTEAFF. CDR3 nucleotide sequence: TGTGCCAGTAGTCCCAGGGGGTTGGGGACTGAAGCTTTCTTT. This chain links TRBV19 with TRBJ1-1, with 7 positions matching TRBD1. The CDR3 has 14 residues. The V gene's germline CDR1 is LNHDA and CDR2 SQIVND (reference sequence). The V and J ends lost 5 bases and 5 bases, in that order; junction bases with no gene match: 8. Supplemented by reference TRBV19 and TRBJ1-1, the full variable domain reads DGGITQSPKYLFRKEGQNVTLSCEQNLNHDAMYWYRQDPGQGLRLIYYSQIVNDFQKGDIAEGYSVSREKKESFPLTVTSAQKNPTAFYLCASSPRGLGTEAFFGQGTRLTVV.

This clone has a single count. The rearrangement uses TRBV3-1 (or the pseudogene TRBV3-2) and TRBJ1-4, with a tentative D call TRBD1 (5 bases). CDR3 length: 12 amino acids. CDR1 is LGHDT, CDR2 YNNKEL, per germline (reference sequence). Trimming removed 1 base from V and 11 bases from J, with 8 bases in between. Here the CDR3 reads CASSQGGGKLFF. The CDR3 region has the DNA TGTGCCAGCAGCCAAGGGGGGGGGAAACTGTTTTTT.

The CDR3 DNA reads as TGTGCCAGCTGGACCGACCGCGGGTATGGCTACACCTTC. It is translated as CASWTDRGYGYTF. The chain is built from TRBV19 and TRBJ1-2, with unresolved D. The CDR3 contains 13 residues. Germline V CDR1 and CDR2: LNHDA, SQIVND (reference sequence). V lost 9 bases to trimming and J lost 5 bases, with 16 bases between them. Full variable domain (missing parts from reference TRBV19 and TRBJ1-2): DGGITQSPKYLFRKEGQNVTLSCEQNLNHDAMYWYRQDPGQGLRLIYYSQIVNDFQKGDIAEGYSVSREKKESFPLTVTSAQKNPTAFYLCASWTDRGYGYTFGSGTRLTVV.

V usage is TRBV5-4 and J usage is TRBJ2-7, with a possible D match to TRBD1 (6 bases). Germline V CDR1 and CDR2: SGHNT, YYREEE (reference sequence). V was pared by 4 bases and J by 3 bases, with 14 bases between. The CDR3 has 14 residues. CDR3 loop: CASSPWGPDYEQYF. In DNA, the CDR3 is TGTGCCAGCAGCCCCTGGGGGCCTGACTACGAGCAGTACTTC.

The rearrangement uses TRBV27 and TRBJ1-6; tentatively, D is TRBD1 (6 bases). V was shortened by 2 bases and J by 14 bases, with 22 bases between the two germline ends. The germline gives CDR1 MNHEY, CDR2 SMNVEV (reference sequence). The CDR3 spans 16 residues. The CDR3 region is CASSLSWAGAAGALHF. CDR3 sequence (DNA): TGTGCCAGCAGTTTAAGTTGGGCAGGGGCCGCGGGGGCCCTCCACTTT.

The V and J genes are TRBV7-6 and TRBJ1-1; no clear D. The CDR3 is 16 residues long. Trimming took 5 bases from V and 0 from J, leaving 16 bases between them. Germline V CDR1 and CDR2: SGHVS, FNYEAQ. CDR3 region: CASSPRSPNMNTEAFF. The CDR3 region has the DNA TGTGCCAGCAGCCCACGGTCCCCCAATATGAACACTGAAGCTTTCTTT.

This clone occurred a few times. V gene TRBV3-1 (or the pseudogene TRBV3-2) combines with J gene TRBJ2-3; TRBD1 agrees at 7 bases. The CDR3 runs to 16 residues. Germline CDR1 and CDR2: LGHDT and YNNKEL (reference sequence). After removal of 3 bases from V and 1 base from J, the junction contained 7 bases not matched to a gene. Here the CDR3 reads CASSHADRAGTDTQYF. The CDR3 region has the DNA TGTGCCAGCAGCCACGCTGACAGGGCTGGCACAGATACGCAGTATTTT.

The V and J genes are TRBV6-5 and TRBJ1-5; D possibly corresponds to TRBD1 (5 bases). Per the germline V gene, CDR1 is MNHEY and CDR2 is SVGAGI. V shed 0 bases and J shed 6 bases, with 12 bases lying between them. The CDR3 is 15 amino acids. The CDR3 protein is CASSYSGGALQPQHF. The CDR3 DNA follows: TGTGCCAGCAGTTACTCTGGCGGGGCTCTTCAGCCCCAGCATTTT.